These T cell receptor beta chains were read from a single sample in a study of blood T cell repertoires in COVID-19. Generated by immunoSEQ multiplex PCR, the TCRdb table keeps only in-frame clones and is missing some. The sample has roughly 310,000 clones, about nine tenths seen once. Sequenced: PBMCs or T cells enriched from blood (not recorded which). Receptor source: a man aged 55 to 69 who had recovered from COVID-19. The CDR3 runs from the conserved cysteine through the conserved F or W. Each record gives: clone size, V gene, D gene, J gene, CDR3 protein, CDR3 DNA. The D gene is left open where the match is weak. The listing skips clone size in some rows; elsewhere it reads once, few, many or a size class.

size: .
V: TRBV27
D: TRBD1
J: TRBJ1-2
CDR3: CASRRTGGRSYGYTF
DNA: TGTGCCAGCAGACGTACAGGGGGCAGGAGCTATGGCTACACCTTC

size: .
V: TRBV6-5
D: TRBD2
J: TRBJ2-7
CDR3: CASSPREGHEQYF
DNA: TGTGCCAGCAGTCCCCGGGAGGGGCACGAGCAGTACTTC

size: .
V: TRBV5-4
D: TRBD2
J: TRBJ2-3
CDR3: CASSLVGRRTDTQYF
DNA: TGTGCCAGCAGCTTGGTCGGGAGGCGCACAGATACGCAGTATTTT

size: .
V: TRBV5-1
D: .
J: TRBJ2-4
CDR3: CASSQGHENIQYF
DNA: TGCGCCAGCAGCCAGGGACACGAAAACATTCAGTACTTC

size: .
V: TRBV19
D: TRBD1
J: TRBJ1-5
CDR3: CASSPGTGGGQPQHF
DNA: TGTGCCAGTAGCCCAGGGACAGGGGGCGGTCAGCCCCAGCATTTT

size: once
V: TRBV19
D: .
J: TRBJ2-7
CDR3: CASSLGRRNYEQYF
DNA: TGTGCCAGTAGTTTGGGTAGGCGGAACTACGAGCAGTACTTC

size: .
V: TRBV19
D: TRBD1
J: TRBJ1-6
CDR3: CASSIGTGNNSPLHF
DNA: TGTGCCAGTAGTATTGGGACAGGGAATAATTCACCCCTCCACTTT

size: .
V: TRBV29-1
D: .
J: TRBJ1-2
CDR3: CSVEAPGTGYGYTF
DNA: TGCAGCGTTGAAGCCCCAGGGACTGGGTATGGCTACACCTTC

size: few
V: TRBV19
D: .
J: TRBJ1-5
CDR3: CASSSPPGVRSNQPQHF
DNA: TGTGCCAGTAGTAGCCCCCCCGGGGTAAGAAGCAATCAGCCCCAGCATTTT

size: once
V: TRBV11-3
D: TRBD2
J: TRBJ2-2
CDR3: CASSVTGTTSGELFF
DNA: TGTGCCAGCAGCGTAACCGGGACTACTTCCGGGGAGCTGTTTTTT

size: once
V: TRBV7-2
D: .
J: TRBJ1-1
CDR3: CASSPGQNTEAFF
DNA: TGTGCCAGCAGTCCGGGACAGAACACTGAAGCTTTCTTT

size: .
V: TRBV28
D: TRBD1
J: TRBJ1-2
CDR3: CASSLPSGTATYGYTF
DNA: TGTGCCAGCAGTTTGCCCTCGGGGACAGCGACCTATGGCTACACCTTC

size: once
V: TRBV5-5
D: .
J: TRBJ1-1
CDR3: CASSPRPVSEAFF
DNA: TGTGCCAGCAGCCCCCGTCCCGTGTCTGAAGCTTTCTTT

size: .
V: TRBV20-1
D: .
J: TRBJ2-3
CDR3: CSASSSTDTQYF
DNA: TGCAGTGCTAGTTCAAGCACAGATACGCAGTATTTT

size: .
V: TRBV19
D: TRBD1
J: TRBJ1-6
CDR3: CASSITGVDSPLHF
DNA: TGTGCCAGTAGTATCACAGGGGTCGATTCACCCCTCCACTTT

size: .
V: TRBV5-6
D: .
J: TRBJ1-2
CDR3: CASSLRDTLPSYGYTF
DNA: TGTGCCAGCAGCTTACGGGACACCCTACCGTCCTATGGCTACACCTTC

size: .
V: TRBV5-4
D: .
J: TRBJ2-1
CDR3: CASSPVGGANEQFF
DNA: TGTGCCAGCAGCCCCGTCGGGGGTGCAAATGAGCAGTTCTTC

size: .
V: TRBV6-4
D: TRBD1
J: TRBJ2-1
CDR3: CASSDWPQGAPRNEQFF
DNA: TGTGCCAGCAGTGACTGGCCGCAGGGGGCGCCGAGGAATGAGCAGTTCTTC

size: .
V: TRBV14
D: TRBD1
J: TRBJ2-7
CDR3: CASSQDPWAGGDEQYF
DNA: TGTGCCAGCAGCCAAGATCCCTGGGCAGGGGGCGACGAGCAGTACTTC

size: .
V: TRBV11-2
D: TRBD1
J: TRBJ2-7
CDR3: CASSSPAGTGGFEQYF
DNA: TGTGCCAGCAGCTCCCCGGCCGGGACAGGGGGTTTCGAGCAGTACTTC

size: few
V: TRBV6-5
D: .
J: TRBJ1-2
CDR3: CASSPSLAGNDGYTF
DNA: TGTGCCAGCAGCCCAAGTCTCGCAGGCAATGATGGCTACACCTTC

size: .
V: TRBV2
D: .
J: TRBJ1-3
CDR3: CASWRPGSGNTIYF
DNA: TGTGCCAGCTGGAGGCCCGGCTCTGGAAACACCATATATTTT

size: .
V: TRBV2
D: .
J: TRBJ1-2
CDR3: CASSMKVVAGGDYTF
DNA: TGTGCCAGCAGCATGAAGGTGGTAGCCGGAGGTGACTACACCTTC

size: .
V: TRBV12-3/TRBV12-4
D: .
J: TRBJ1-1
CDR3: CASSPTGTEAFF
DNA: TGTGCCAGCAGCCCCACGGGCACTGAAGCTTTCTTT

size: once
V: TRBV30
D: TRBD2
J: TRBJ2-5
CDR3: CACTRGGGETQYF
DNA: TGTGCCTGCACCCGCGGGGGTGGGGAGACCCAGTACTTC

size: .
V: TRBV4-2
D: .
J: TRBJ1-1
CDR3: CASSQDAGRTYEAFF
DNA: TGTGCCAGCAGCCAAGACGCGGGTAGGACTTATGAAGCTTTCTTT

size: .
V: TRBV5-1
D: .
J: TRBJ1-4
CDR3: CASSTDGGNEKLFF
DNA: TGCGCCAGCAGCACAGACGGAGGAAATGAAAAACTGTTTTTT

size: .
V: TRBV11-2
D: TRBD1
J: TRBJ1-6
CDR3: CASSPGTVTPLHF
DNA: TGTGCCAGCAGCCCCGGGACAGTTACACCCCTCCACTTT